This T cell receptor (beta chain) was sequenced in a study of early T cells in non-severe SARS-CoV-2 infection. Study details: Whole-blood bulk RNA, unsorted, was sequenced, and chains were unpaired. Findings and caveats of the study: Matching against VDJdb likely underestimated virus-specific expansions, favoring anti-spike CD8.

To note about this clonotype: Antigen unknown.

Each single cDNA molecule received a unique molecular identifier. MiXCR was run by TCRdb on the 5' RACE reads, yielding one entry per CDR3 protein. The sample holds about 77,000 distinct CDR3 sequences; more than 9% are singletons and the top ten take 4.5% to 5%. V lost 0 bases, J lost 0 bases, and 9 bases lay in between. Germline CDR1 is LNHNV and CDR2 is YYDKDF (reference sequence). The CDR3 covers 15 residues. The chain uses TRBV15 and TRBJ2-7, with D possibly TRBD2 on 5 matching bases. Material for sequencing was whole blood. The clonotype comes from an adult who was a healthcare worker with PCR-confirmed SARS-CoV-2 infection or an uninfected control (not recorded which). The DNA for the CDR3 is TGTGCCACCAGCAGAGATCCGGGATTCTCCTACGAGCAGTACTTC. Amino acid sequence: CATSRDPGFSYEQYF.